Below are 25 T cell receptor beta chains sequenced from a single sample in a study of blood T cell repertoires in COVID-19. TCRdb's copy holds only in-frame clones and misses some; the assay was immunoSEQ multiplex PCR. Among nearly 250,000 clones listed, 65% to 90% were seen once. What was sequenced was PBMCs or T cells enriched from blood (not recorded which). The receptors were sampled from a woman in her fifties or sixties with acute COVID-19.

In its sample, this clone was seen once. V usage is TRBV7-8 and J usage is TRBJ2-2, with 9 bases identical to TRBD2. From germline, CDR1 is SGHVS and CDR2 FQNEAQ. V lost 1 base, J lost 5 bases, and 5 bases stayed unmatched. The CDR3 extends over 16 amino acids. The CDR3 protein is CASSLGLAGITGELFF. DNA of the CDR3: TGTGCCAGCAGCTTAGGGCTAGCGGGGATAACCGGGGAGCTGTTTTTT.

This CDR3 is CASGRVGETQYF. The CDR3 region has the DNA TGCGCCAGCGGTCGGGTAGGCGAGACCCAGTACTTC. This rearrangement joins TRBV5-1 to TRBJ2-5; D uncertain. CDR3 length: 12 residues. CDR1 SGHRS and CDR2 YFSETQ come from the germline V gene. V lost 7 bases and J lost 5, with 12 bases in between.

The genes are TRBV5-4 and TRBJ1-2; 11 bases agree with TRBD1. The CDR3 totals 16 residues. V lost 4 bases and J lost 3; bases outside the gene matches: 8. CDR1 and CDR2 (germline): SGHNT, YYREEE (reference sequence). CDR3 nucleotides: TGTGCCAGCAGCAAGGGACAGGGGGGTCAGCACTATGGCTACACCTTC. Residues: CASSKGQGGQHYGYTF.

This clone came up a few times. The chain combines TRBV11-3 with TRBJ2-2; 15 nucleotides align to TRBD2. J gave up 2 bases and V 5 bases, and 6 bases lay outside the gene matches. The CDR3 sequence is 18 residues long. CDR1 and CDR2 (germline): SGHNT, YENEEA. The CDR3 DNA reads TGTGCCAGCAGCCCGGGACTAGCGGGGGGCAGAAACACCGGGGAGCTGTTTTTT. Translating gives CASSPGLAGGRNTGELFF. The full variable domain, rest sourced from reference TRBV11-3 and TRBJ2-2, is EAGVVQSPRYKIIEKKQPVAFWCNPISGHNTLYWYLQNLGQGPELLIRYENEEAVDDSQLPKDRFSAERLKGVDSTLKIQPAELGDSAVYLCASSPGLAGGRNTGELFFGEGSRLTVL.

This chain joins TRBV13 and TRBJ1-3, with D unclear. From germline, CDR1 is PRHDT and CDR2 FYEKMQ (reference sequence). The CDR3 contains 15 residues. Trimming cost V 5 bases and J 4 bases, with 15 bases left between them. The CDR3 DNA reads as TGTGCCAGCAGCCCACCCCCGGTAACGGGAAACACCATATATTTT. Its translation: CASSPPPVTGNTIYF.

The chain joins TRBV7-8 to TRBJ2-7; D is possibly TRBD1 (5 bases). Germline CDR1 is SGHVS and CDR2 is FQNEAQ. The CDR3 length is 15 residues. The germline V and J ends were trimmed by 5 bases and 3 bases, with 17 bases remaining between them. DNA of the CDR3: TGTGCCAGCAGCCAGATGGGGCAGGGAATCTACGAGCAGTACTTC. It yields the protein CASSQMGQGIYEQYF.

The J gene is TRBJ1-1, the V gene TRBV25-1; D is possibly TRBD1 (5 bases). V gave up 2 bases and J gave up 11 bases, with 15 bases separating them. The CDR3 length is 13 residues. Germline V lookup: CDR1 MGHDK, CDR2 SYGVNS. DNA of the CDR3: TGTGCCAGCAGTGAAGGGGGGACTATTAGGGCTTTCTTT. The encoded protein is CASSEGGTIRAFF.

The gene calls are TRBV4-1 and TRBJ2-1; 16 bases are a match to TRBD2. Germline values: CDR1 MGHRA, CDR2 YSYEKL. This CDR3 region has 18 residues. The trim removed 6 bases at V and 8 bases at J, leaving 13 bases unmatched. As DNA, the CDR3 is TGCGCCAGCAGATTAAACCCGGGACTAGCGGGGGGGCCAGATGAGCAGTTCTTC. Translation gives CASRLNPGLAGGPDEQFF.

The chain carries TRBV4-3 and TRBJ1-5; D might be TRBD1 (6 bases). CDR3 size: 16 residues. Per germline, CDR1 LGHNA and CDR2 YSLEER. Trimming cost V 1 base and J 0 bases, with 10 bases left between them. CDR3 loop: CASSQGTEDSNQPQHF. CDR3 nucleotides: TGCGCCAGCAGCCAAGGGACAGAAGATAGCAATCAGCCCCAGCATTTT.

The genes are TRBV27 and TRBJ1-2; the match to TRBD1 covers 9 bases. There are 17 residues in the CDR3. Germline CDR1 reads MNHEY; CDR2 reads SMNVEV (reference sequence). Trimming removed 5 bases from V and 4 bases from J; junction bases left unmatched: 14. The CDR3 loop reads CASSLWGGTGRAYGYTF. The CDR3 bases are TGTGCCAGCAGTCTATGGGGAGGGACAGGGAGGGCCTATGGCTACACCTTC.

V gene TRBV4-2 combines with J gene TRBJ1-5; TRBD1 might be the D (5 bases). The V and J ends lost 2 bases and 2 bases respectively, with 10 bases between them. CDR1 LGHNA and CDR2 YNFKEQ come from the germline V gene. The CDR3 covers 15 residues. The CDR3 DNA reads TGTGCCAGCAGCCAAAGCAGGGATGGCAATCAGCCCCAGCATTTT. This codes for CASSQSRDGNQPQHF.

In its sample, this clone was seen a few times. This chain uses TRBV19 with TRBJ1-2, with 9 bases matching TRBD1. J gave up 7 bases and V 8 bases, and 14 bases lay outside the gene matches. The CDR3 has 15 residues. In germline, CDR1 is LNHDA, CDR2 SQIVND (reference sequence). The CDR3 bases are TGTGCCAGTTTGCCCGAACAGGGGGCGCTTTTTGGCTACACCTTC. It is translated as CASLPEQGALFGYTF.

The rearrangement links TRBV29-1 to TRBJ2-3, with unresolved D. From germline, CDR1 is SQVTM and CDR2 ANQGSEA. The CDR3 contains 12 residues. The V end was cut by 5 bases, the J end by 2 bases, with 8 bases between. For the CDR3, the DNA is TGCAGCGTTCTTGAGGCCACAGATACGCAGTATTTT. Its protein is CSVLEATDTQYF.

This CDR3 is CASTGTLSYEQYF. The CDR3 coding sequence is TGTGCCAGCACCGGGACTCTTTCTTACGAGCAGTACTTC. The genes are TRBV6-9 and TRBJ2-7; tentatively, D is TRBD2 (6 bases). The germline V gene encodes CDR1 MNHGY and CDR2 SVAAGI. V dropped 7 bases and J dropped 4 bases, with 14 bases sitting between them. The CDR3 has 13 amino acids.

The CDR3 nucleotides read TGTGCCAGCAGCTCGCTGGCCCCCCGAGGAGGCTACACCTTC. It translates to CASSSLAPRGGYTF. The V call is TRBV25-1, the J call TRBJ1-2; D unresolved. The CDR3 is 14 residues long. Per the germline V gene, CDR1 is MGHDK and CDR2 is SYGVNS. Trimming took 6 bases from V and 8 from J, leaving 19 bases between them.

The chain is built from TRBV3-1 (or the pseudogene TRBV3-2) and TRBJ2-2; D not resolved. CDR3 length: 12 residues. Germline V gene lookup returns CDR1 LGHDT and CDR2 YNNKEL (reference sequence). Trimming took 4 bases from V and 6 from J, leaving 6 bases between them. The CDR3 DNA sequence: TGTGCCAGCAGCCGCGGATCCGGGGAGCTGTTTTTT. Translating gives CASSRGSGELFF.

The genes are TRBV7-9 and TRBJ1-1, with unresolved D. The V gene lost 5 bases and the J gene lost 3 bases, with 7 bases spanning the gap. Germline CDR1 is SEHNR and CDR2 is FQNEAQ (reference sequence). CDR3 length: 12 amino acids. The CDR3: CASSPTDTEAFF. The CDR3 coding sequence is TGTGCCAGCAGCCCAACAGACACTGAAGCTTTCTTT.

The chain recombines TRBV6-5 with TRBJ2-3, with D perhaps TRBD1 (5 bases). Looked up from germline, CDR1 is MNHEY and CDR2 is SVGAGI. The V end was cut by 2 bases, the J end by 0 bases, with 9 bases between. The CDR3 contains 15 residues. The CDR3 DNA reads as TGTGCCAGCAGTTACGACAGTTTTAGCACAGATACGCAGTATTTT. Its protein product is CASSYDSFSTDTQYF.

This chain connects TRBV2 to TRBJ2-2; D gene uncertain. Per the germline V gene, CDR1 is SNHLY and CDR2 is FYNNEI. The CDR3 spans 14 residues. V was clipped by 2 bases and J by 2 bases, with 6 bases between them. CDR3 residues: CASSEIRNTGELFF. The CDR3, as DNA: TGTGCCAGCAGTGAAATCAGAAACACCGGGGAGCTGTTTTTT.

The sample holds a few counts of this clone. The chain recombines TRBV7-8 with TRBJ1-2, with TRBD1 identical over 8 bases. The CDR3 length is 13 residues. The V gene's germline CDR1 is SGHVS and CDR2 FQNEAQ. The V gene end was trimmed by 4 bases and the J gene end by 8 bases; junction bases not matched to a gene: 6. The CDR3 nucleotides read TGTGCCAGCAGCTCCAGGACAGGGAGCGGCTACACCTTC. This translates into CASSSRTGSGYTF.

The J gene is TRBJ1-5, the V gene TRBV4-3, with a possible D match to TRBD1 (6 bases). V lost 0 bases and J lost 8, with 11 bases in between. This CDR3 contains 14 residues. Germline values: CDR1 LGHNA, CDR2 YSLEER. The DNA for the CDR3 is TGCGCCAGCAGCCAAGACGAGGGGGTTAAGCCCCAGCATTTT. Its protein product is CASSQDEGVKPQHF.

The chain combines TRBV27 with TRBJ1-5, with D maybe TRBD1 (5 bases). This CDR3 is 19 amino acids long. V gave up 5 bases and J gave up 0 bases, with 23 bases separating them. The germline V gene encodes CDR1 MNHEY and CDR2 SMNVEV (reference sequence). Here the CDR3 reads CASSVARGLKPYSNQPQHF. CDR3 coding DNA: TGTGCCAGCAGTGTTGCGCGGGGCCTTAAGCCTTATAGCAATCAGCCCCAGCATTTT.

The V and J genes are TRBV11-2 and TRBJ2-2; 10 bases agree with TRBD1. V lost 1 base and J lost 7; bases outside the gene matches: 3. There are 15 residues in the CDR3. Germline V gives CDR1 SGHAT, CDR2 FQNNGV. CDR3 sequence reads: CASSLGTGGIGELFF. As DNA, the CDR3 is TGTGCCAGCAGCTTAGGGACAGGGGGTATCGGGGAGCTGTTTTTT.

As DNA, the CDR3 is TGTGCCAGTAGTACAGCCGGGACAGGGATGTCATCTTTCTTT. This sequence encodes CASSTAGTGMSSFF. The rearrangement joins TRBV19 to TRBJ1-1, with 9 nucleotides matching TRBD1. V dropped 4 bases and J dropped 12; count of bases not matched to a gene: 12. CDR1 and CDR2 (germline): LNHDA, SQIVND (reference sequence). CDR3 size: 14 residues.

Comment on this clone: The sample carries other DNA sequences with the same CDR3. The J gene is TRBJ2-1, the V gene TRBV20-1, with D perhaps matching TRBD1 (5 bases). The V gene's germline CDR1 is DFQATT and CDR2 SNEGSKA (reference sequence). Trimming pared 3 bases from V and 7 bases from J, leaving 7 bases between. This CDR3 comprises 11 residues. CDR3: CSASRGNEQFF. Written as DNA, the CDR3 is TGCAGTGCTAGTAGGGGAAATGAGCAGTTCTTC.